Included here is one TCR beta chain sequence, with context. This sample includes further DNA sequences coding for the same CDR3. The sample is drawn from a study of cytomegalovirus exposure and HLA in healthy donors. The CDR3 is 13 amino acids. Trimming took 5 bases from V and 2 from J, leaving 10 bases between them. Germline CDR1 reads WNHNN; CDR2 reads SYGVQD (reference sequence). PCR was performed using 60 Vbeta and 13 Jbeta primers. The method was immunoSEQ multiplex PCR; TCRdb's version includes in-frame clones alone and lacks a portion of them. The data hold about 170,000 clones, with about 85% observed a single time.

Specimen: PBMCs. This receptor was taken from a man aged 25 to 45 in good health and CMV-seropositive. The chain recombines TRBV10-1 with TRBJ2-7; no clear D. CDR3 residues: CASSRQRPYEQYF. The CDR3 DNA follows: TGCGCCAGCAGTCGACAACGCCCCTACGAGCAGTACTTC.